This TCR beta chain was sequenced for a study of shared clonotypes between healthy human individuals. Notes on the study in general: Unshared clonotypes carried lower generation probabilities than those common to all four donors. In general, naive subsets displayed greater estimated richness than memory subsets did. When naive CD4 clonotypes were compared across a handful of donors, 4% to 6.5% were shared.

The CDR3 runs to 18 residues. The germline V gene has CDR1 SGHAT and CDR2 FQNNGV. V gave up 1 base and J gave up 2 bases; unmatched junction bases: 2. The sorted-subset replicate PCRs were given about 210 ng DNA, which is approximately 30,000 T cell genomes. Method: immunoSEQ multiplex PCR; TCRdb's copy keeps in-frame clones and lacks some. The sample has millions of clones; 85% to 95% are singletons. Details on this clone: Its antigen remains unidentified.

This receptor was taken from a man in his late teens or twenties in good health. The rearrangement links TRBV11-2 to TRBJ2-2, with TRBD2 identical over 15 bases. The sample was naive CD4+ T cells sorted from blood. Subset in this sample: CD45RA+ positively selected. CDR3 in DNA: TGTGCCAGCAGCTTAGGGACTAGCGGGAGGGTAAACACCGGGGAGCTGTTTTTT. Protein product: CASSLGTSGRVNTGELFF.